One sample yielded the 16 T cell receptor beta chains listed below, sequenced in a study of T cell responses to AZD1222 COVID-19 vaccine. TCRdb's table, derived via immunoSEQ multiplex PCR, lists solely in-frame clones and lacks some. The sample lists 70,000 to 95,000 clones, roughly 90% seen once, with 2.8% in the top ten. The sample was peripheral blood, taken on day 0 of MenACWY control vaccination. All receptors derive from an adult in good health.

This sequence joins TRBV27 and TRBJ1-1; 11 positions agree with TRBD1. The germline gives CDR1 MNHEY, CDR2 SMNVEV (reference sequence). This CDR3 is built from 14 residues. The J segment lost 5 bases and the V segment lost 3 bases, leaving 2 bases of the junction unmatched. The CDR3 DNA sequence: TGTGCCAGCAGTTTCCGGGACAGGGGGACTGAAGCTTTCTTT. It encodes CASSFRDRGTEAFF.

This sequence joins TRBV27 and TRBJ1-2, with D uncertain. The CDR3 contains 16 residues. V shed 5 bases and J shed 4 bases, with 20 bases lying between them. Looked up from germline, CDR1 is MNHEY and CDR2 is SMNVEV (reference sequence). This chain's CDR3 is CASSSKWTAVLYGYTF. The CDR3 coding sequence is TGTGCCAGCAGTAGCAAGTGGACGGCTGTCCTCTATGGCTACACCTTC.

The chain uses TRBV4-3 and TRBJ1-4; D call uncertain. Trimming removed 4 bases from V and 4 bases from J, with 28 bases in between. Per germline, CDR1 LGHNA and CDR2 YSLEER. CDR3 length equals 20 residues. CDR3 loop: CASSLTILVDQRKGNEKLFF. The CDR3 region has the DNA TGCGCCAGCAGCCTCACTATCTTGGTGGACCAAAGGAAGGGTAATGAAAAACTGTTTTTT.

The rearrangement uses TRBV7-8 and TRBJ1-2; D gene uncertain. The V and J ends lost 5 bases and 6 bases respectively, with 10 bases between them. The germline CDR1 and CDR2 sequences are SGHVS and FQNEAQ. This CDR3 has 12 amino acids. In DNA, the CDR3 is TGTGCCAGCAGCAAGAATAGGGATGGCTACACCTTC. The encoded protein is CASSKNRDGYTF. Full variable domain (remainder filled in from reference TRBV7-8 and TRBJ1-2): GAGVSQSPRYKVAKRGQDVALRCDPISGHVSLFWYQQALGQGPEFLTYFQNEAQLDKSGLPSDRFFAERPEGSVSTLKIQRTQQEDSAVYLCASSKNRDGYTFGSGTRLTVV.

The chain combines TRBV6-1 with TRBJ1-1; D might be TRBD1 (6 bases). V was pared by 5 bases and J by 4 bases, with 14 bases between. There are 14 residues in the CDR3. From germline, CDR1 is MNHNS and CDR2 SASEGT. The CDR3, as DNA: TGTGCCAGCAGTCTAATCGGACAGCGCACTGAAGCTTTCTTT. This translates into CASSLIGQRTEAFF.

This clone was found a few times. The chain carries TRBV4-3 and TRBJ1-4; D might be TRBD1 (5 bases). In germline, CDR1 is LGHNA, CDR2 YSLEER. Trimming left V 0 bases short and J 5 bases short, with 7 bases between. The CDR3 extends over 14 amino acids. CDR3 in amino acids: CASSQDRANEKLFF. CDR3 in DNA: TGCGCCAGCAGCCAAGACAGGGCCAATGAAAAACTGTTTTTT.

This clone was seen a few times. The rearrangement uses TRBV6-5 and TRBJ2-7, with D possibly being TRBD1 (6 bases). Trimming removed 7 bases from V and 0 bases from J, with 16 bases in between. This CDR3 has 15 amino acids. Germline-derived CDR1 and CDR2 are MNHEY and SVGAGI. Here the CDR3 reads CASTPGDTFSYEQYF. The CDR3, as DNA: TGTGCCAGCACCCCCGGGGACACCTTCTCCTACGAGCAGTACTTC.

The chain links TRBV28 to TRBJ2-7; D ambiguous. The V end was cut by 3 bases, the J end by 3 bases, with 27 bases between. The CDR3 is 19 residues long. Per the germline V gene, CDR1 is MDHEN and CDR2 is SYDVKM. CDR3 amino acids: CASSFYTSVLRRQSYEQYF. Written as DNA, the CDR3 is TGTGCCAGCAGTTTCTATACTTCGGTTCTTCGGCGACAAAGCTACGAGCAGTACTTC. The full variable domain, its missing parts supplied by reference TRBV28 and TRBJ2-7, is DVKVTQSSRYLVKRTGEKVFLECVQDMDHENMFWYRQDPGLGLRLIYFSYDVKMKEKGDIPEGYSVSREKKERFSLILESASTNQTSMYLCASSFYTSVLRRQSYEQYFGPGTRLTVT.

The V and J genes are TRBV4-2 and TRBJ2-1; D gene unclear. Germline CDR1 is LGHNA and CDR2 is YNFKEQ. The V end lost 0 bases, the J end lost 2 bases, and 8 bases lay between the germline ends. This CDR3 spans 15 amino acids. The CDR3 nucleotides read TGTGCCAGCAGCCAAGATCGCCCGGCCTACAATGAGCAGTTCTTC. Amino acid sequence: CASSQDRPAYNEQFF.

The V and J genes are TRBV2 and TRBJ1-2; D unclear. V gave up 5 bases and J gave up 4 bases, with 11 bases separating them. The CDR3 has 13 residues. Germline V gene sequence: CDR1 SNHLY, CDR2 FYNNEI. The CDR3 is CASSIKTIYGYTF. For the CDR3, the DNA is TGTGCCAGCAGTATCAAGACAATCTATGGCTACACCTTC.

The sample holds one count of this clone. This sequence joins TRBV3-1 (or the pseudogene TRBV3-2) and TRBJ2-5; 7 bases are shared with TRBD2. Germline V gene data show CDR1 as LGHDT and CDR2 as YNNKEL (reference sequence). This CDR3 comprises 14 residues. Unmatched junction bases numbered 8, after V lost 0 bases and J lost 10 bases. The CDR3 sequence is CASSQDPGLLGQYF. The CDR3 DNA follows: TGTGCCAGCAGCCAAGATCCGGGACTACTGGGCCAGTACTTC.

V and J are TRBV5-3 and TRBJ1-2; D gene ambiguous. TRBV5-3 is noted as an ORF with a role that remains uncertain. Trimming stripped 0 bases from V and 8 bases from J, with 17 bases between. This CDR3 is built from 15 residues. The CDR3: CARSLEPGSTGGYTF. The CDR3 DNA reads as TGTGCCAGAAGCTTGGAACCAGGTTCTACGGGAGGCTACACCTTC.

Of note for this clone: The sample contains more than one DNA sequence encoding this CDR3. Here the CDR3 reads CASSLGRGNTEAFF. The CDR3 DNA follows: TGTGCCAGCAGTCTCGGGCGCGGGAACACTGAAGCTTTCTTT. The V call is TRBV6-5, the J call TRBJ1-1, with D uncertain. Trimming cost V 5 bases and J 1 base, with 11 bases left between them. The germline V gene has CDR1 MNHEY and CDR2 SVGAGI. The CDR3 length is 14 residues.

The table lists this clone with a count of one. V gene TRBV28 combines with J gene TRBJ1-4; 9 positions match TRBD1. The CDR3 loop spans 14 amino acids. The ends lost 6 bases at V and 8 bases at J; junction bases unmatched: 7. Germline CDR1 MDHEN, CDR2 SYDVKM. The CDR3 protein is CASRLTGGWEKLFF. DNA of the CDR3: TGTGCCAGCAGGTTGACAGGGGGTTGGGAAAAACTGTTTTTT. The whole variable domain, filled in from reference TRBV28 and TRBJ1-4, reads DVKVTQSSRYLVKRTGEKVFLECVQDMDHENMFWYRQDPGLGLRLIYFSYDVKMKEKGDIPEGYSVSREKKERFSLILESASTNQTSMYLCASRLTGGWEKLFFGSGTQLSVL.

On this clone: The same CDR3 can be traced to other DNA sequences in this sample. The chain links TRBV4-3 to TRBJ2-7; TRBD1 matches 8 bases. The CDR3 is made up of 16 amino acids. Germline assignment: CDR1 LGHNA and CDR2 YSLEER. J lost 4 bases, V lost 0 bases, and 8 bases had no gene match. The CDR3 DNA follows: TGCGCCAGCAGCCAAGAACCAGGACAGGGCGGATACGAGCAGTACTTC. It translates to CASSQEPGQGGYEQYF.

The V call is TRBV27, the J call TRBJ2-7; no clear D. CDR1 and CDR2 (germline): MNHEY, SMNVEV (reference sequence). V shed 4 bases and J shed 5 bases, with 0 bases lying between them. The CDR3 spans 9 residues. CDR3 sequence reads: CASSYEQYF. CDR3 DNA sequence: TGTGCCAGCAGTTACGAGCAGTACTTC.